What follows describes a single T cell receptor (beta chain). This specimen comes from a study of T-cell reconstitution after alpha-beta-depleted transplantation in children. Researchers prepared the TCRbeta library using unique molecular identifiers, the study reports. TCRdb ran MiXCR on the PCR reads and lists one entry per CDR3 protein. The sample contains over 400,000 distinct CDR3 sequences, 12% of which appear only once. The CDR3 has 15 residues. The germline V gene encodes CDR1 LGHNA and CDR2 YSLEER. Trimming at V came to 4 bases and at J to 6 bases, leaving 8 bases not matched to a gene. The sample here was PBMCs from the stem cell graft donor, taken from the stem cell graft. The source of this sequence is a human donor who donated a stem cell graft to a child with combined immunodeficiency. This chain connects TRBV4-3 to TRBJ2-2; 7 positions agree with TRBD2. The CDR3 sequence: CASSRARGGSGELFF. The CDR3 DNA sequence: TGCGCCAGCAGCCGAGCCCGGGGAGGGTCCGGGGAGCTGTTTTTT.